What follows describes a single TCR beta chain. The data derive from a study of control samples from healthy donors and cancer patients. Produced via immunoSEQ multiplex PCR; TCRdb's table is partial and in-frame only. Among about 140,000 clones listed, around 88% were seen once. The J segment lost 3 bases and the V segment lost 7 bases, leaving 12 bases of the junction unmatched. There are 16 residues in the CDR3. Germline V gene lookup returns CDR1 SNHLY and CDR2 FYNNEI. The sequence came from a man between 18 and 29 years old in good health. The chain uses TRBV2 and TRBJ2-1, with 7 bases that match TRBD2. Sequences were obtained from blood. DNA for the CDR3: TGTGCCAGCACCGCCGGGCGGGGGAAAAGCTACAATGAGCAGTTCTTC. Translation gives CASTAGRGKSYNEQFF. Using reference TRBV2 and TRBJ2-1 for the parts outside the CDR3, the full variable domain is EPEVTQTPSHQVTQMGQEVILRCVPISNHLYFYWYRQILGQKVEFLVSFYNNEISEKSEIFDDQFSVERPDGSNFTLKIRSTKLEDSAMYFCASTAGRGKSYNEQFFGPGTRLTVL.